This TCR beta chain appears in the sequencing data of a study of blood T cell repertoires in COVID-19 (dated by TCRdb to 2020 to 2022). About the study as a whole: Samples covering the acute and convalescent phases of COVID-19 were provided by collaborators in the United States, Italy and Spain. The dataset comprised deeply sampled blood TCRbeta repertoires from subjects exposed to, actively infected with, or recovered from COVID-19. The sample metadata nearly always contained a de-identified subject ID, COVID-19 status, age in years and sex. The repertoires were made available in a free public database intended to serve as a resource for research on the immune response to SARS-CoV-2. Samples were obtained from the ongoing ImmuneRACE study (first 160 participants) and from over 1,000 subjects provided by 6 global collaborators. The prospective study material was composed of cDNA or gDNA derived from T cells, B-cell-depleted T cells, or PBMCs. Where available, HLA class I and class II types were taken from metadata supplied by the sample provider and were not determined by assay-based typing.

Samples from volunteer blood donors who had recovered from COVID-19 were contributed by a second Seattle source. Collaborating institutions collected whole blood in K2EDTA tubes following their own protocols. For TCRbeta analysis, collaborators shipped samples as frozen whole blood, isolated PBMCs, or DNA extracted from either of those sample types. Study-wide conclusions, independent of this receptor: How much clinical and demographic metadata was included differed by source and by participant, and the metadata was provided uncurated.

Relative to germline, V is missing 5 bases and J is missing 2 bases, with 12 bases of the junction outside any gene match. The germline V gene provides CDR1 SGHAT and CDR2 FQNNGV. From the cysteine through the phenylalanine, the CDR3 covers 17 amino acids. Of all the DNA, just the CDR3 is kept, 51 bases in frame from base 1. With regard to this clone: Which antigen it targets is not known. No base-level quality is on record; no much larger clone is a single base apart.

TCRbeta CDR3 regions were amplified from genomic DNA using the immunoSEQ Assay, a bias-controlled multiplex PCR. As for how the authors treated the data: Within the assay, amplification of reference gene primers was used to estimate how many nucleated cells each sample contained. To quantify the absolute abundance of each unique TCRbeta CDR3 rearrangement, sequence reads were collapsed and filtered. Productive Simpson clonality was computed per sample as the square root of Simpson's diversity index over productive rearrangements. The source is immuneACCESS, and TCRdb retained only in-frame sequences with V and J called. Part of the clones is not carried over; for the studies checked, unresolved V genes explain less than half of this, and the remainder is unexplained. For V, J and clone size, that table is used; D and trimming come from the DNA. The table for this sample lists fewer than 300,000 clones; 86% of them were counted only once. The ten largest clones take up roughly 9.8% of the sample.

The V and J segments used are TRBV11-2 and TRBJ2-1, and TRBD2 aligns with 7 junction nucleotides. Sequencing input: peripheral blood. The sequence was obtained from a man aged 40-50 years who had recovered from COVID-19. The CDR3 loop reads CASSNLRTRGTYNEQFF. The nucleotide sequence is TGTGCCAGCAGCAACCTTCGGACTAGAGGTACCTACAATGAGCAGTTCTTC.